A selection of T cell receptor beta chains follows, all from one sample in a study of T cell changes during pregnancy in multiple sclerosis. The assay was immunoSEQ multiplex PCR, and TCRdb's table has in-frame clones only and misses some. This sample has 100,000 or so clones, with about nine tenths found just once. This material consisted of peripheral blood, taken in the second trimester of pregnancy. All receptors come from a female donor with multiple sclerosis, enrolled in a pregnancy study. Each CDR3 is given with its conserved first and last residue. The D gene is left open where the match is weak. Not all rows give a size; the values are once, few, many and, for expanded clones, a class.

>-|TRBD2|TRBJ2-3|TRBV9
CASSVLAGGFTDTQYF
TGTGCCAGCAGCGTATTAGCGGGAGGGTTCACAGATACGCAGTATTTT
>-|TRBD2|TRBJ2-1|TRBV19
CASSNAGVRTNEQFF
TGTGCCAGTAGTAATGCGGGAGTCAGGACGAATGAGCAGTTCTTC
>-|-|TRBJ1-3|TRBV6-6
CASLHRVAGNTIYF
TGTGCCAGCCTCCACAGGGTAGCTGGAAACACCATATATTTT
>-|TRBD1|TRBJ2-7|TRBV2
CASTTGTVTYEQYF
TGTGCCAGCACCACTGGGACAGTCACCTACGAGCAGTACTTC
>once|-|TRBJ1-1|TRBV5-1
CASSSGGFGTEAFF
TGCGCCAGCAGCTCGGGGGGGTTCGGCACTGAAGCTTTCTTT
>once|-|TRBJ2-2|TRBV5-6
CASSLGTDTGELFF
TGTGCCAGCAGCTTGGGGACAGACACCGGGGAGCTGTTTTTT
>-|TRBD1|TRBJ1-5|TRBV28
CASSFSGGLNQPQHF
TGTGCCAGCAGTTTTTCAGGGGGCCTTAATCAGCCCCAGCATTTT
>-|-|TRBJ2-2|TRBV5-4
CASSSLGRTNTGELFF
TGTGCCAGCAGCTCATTGGGCAGAACGAACACCGGGGAGCTGTTTTTT
>-|TRBD1|TRBJ2-5|TRBV27
CARTRVTGGYQETQYF
TGTGCCAGGACGAGGGTAACAGGGGGGTACCAAGAGACCCAGTACTTC
>-|TRBD1|TRBJ1-2|TRBV9
CASSVRTGLDYGYTF
TGTGCCAGCAGCGTACGGACAGGGCTAGACTATGGCTACACCTTC
>-|-|TRBJ1-1|TRBV5-4
CASTPRGNTEAFF
TGTGCCAGCACCCCCAGGGGGAACACTGAAGCTTTCTTT
>-|TRBD2|TRBJ2-5|TRBV27
CASSHSAGRIRETQYF
TGTGCCAGCAGCCACTCAGCGGGAAGGATTAGAGAGACCCAGTACTTC
>-|TRBD2|TRBJ2-2|TRBV6-4
CASSPVAGDTGELFF
TGTGCCAGCAGTCCCGTAGCGGGAGACACCGGGGAGCTGTTTTTT
>-|TRBD2|TRBJ2-1|TRBV30
CAGTSGTYNEQFF
TGTGCCGGGACTAGCGGGACCTACAATGAGCAGTTCTTC
>once|-|TRBJ1-1|TRBV5-1
CASTPLGGGKNTEAFF
TGCGCCAGCACCCCACTCGGGGGGGGGAAGAACACTGAAGCTTTCTTT
>-|-|TRBJ2-7|TRBV21-1
CASSRGSYEQYF
TGTGCCAGCAGCAGAGGCTCCTACGAGCAGTACTTC
>-|TRBD2|TRBJ2-1|TRBV29-1
CSVESGSSYNEQFF
TGCAGCGTTGAGAGCGGGAGCTCCTACAATGAGCAGTTCTTC
>-|-|TRBJ1-1|TRBV27
CASSFEGDTEAFF
TGTGCCAGCAGTTTTGAGGGGGACACTGAAGCTTTCTTT
>-|-|TRBJ2-3|TRBV28
CASSNPEGLTDTQYF
TGTGCCAGCAGCAACCCGGAGGGCCTTACAGATACGCAGTATTTT
>-|-|TRBJ2-7|TRBV4-1
CASSPSGFSYEQYF
TGCGCCAGCAGCCCCAGCGGGTTCTCCTACGAGCAGTACTTC
>-|-|TRBJ2-4|TRBV13
CASSPQVGKNIQYF
TGTGCCAGCAGTCCACAGGTGGGCAAAAACATTCAGTACTTC
>once|TRBD2|TRBJ2-1|TRBV29-1
CSVEDPASGSYNEQFF
TGCAGCGTTGAAGATCCGGCTAGCGGGTCCTACAATGAGCAGTTCTTC
>-|TRBD1|TRBJ2-2|TRBV28
CASSRTGGKAGELFF
TGTGCCAGCAGTCGCACAGGGGGCAAGGCCGGGGAGCTGTTTTTT
>-|TRBD1|TRBJ1-4|TRBV7-8
CASSSPGQKSEKLFF
TGTGCCAGCAGCTCCCCGGGACAGAAAAGTGAAAAACTGTTTTTT
>-|TRBD1|TRBJ1-2|TRBV28
CASSTTGAQDYYCYTF
TGTGCCAGCAGTACGACAGGGGCCCAAGATTACTATTGCTACACCTTC
>once|TRBD2|TRBJ2-4|TRBV27
CASRAPTTSGTVVAKNIQYF
TGTGCCAGCAGGGCACCTACGACTAGCGGGACGGTCGTGGCCAAAAACATTCAGTACTTC
>once|-|TRBJ2-2|TRBV27
CASSSRAGELFF
TGTGCCAGCAGTTCCAGGGCCGGGGAGCTGTTTTTT
>-|TRBD1|TRBJ2-7|TRBV4-3
CASSQQGVGTGGDYEQYF
TGCGCCAGCAGCCAACAGGGGGTGGGGACAGGGGGAGACTACGAGCAGTACTTC
>few|TRBD1|TRBJ1-1|TRBV28
CASSTQGAGWDTEAFF
TGTGCCAGCAGTACCCAGGGGGCTGGCTGGGACACTGAAGCTTTCTTT
>-|TRBD2|TRBJ2-5|TRBV5-6
CASSLGLAGVGETQYF
TGTGCCAGCAGCTTGGGGCTAGCGGGAGTAGGGGAGACCCAGTACTTC
>-|-|TRBJ2-1|TRBV27
CASSPGRGSGNEQFF
TGTGCCAGCAGCCCAGGTAGGGGTTCGGGCAATGAGCAGTTCTTC
>-|-|TRBJ2-4|TRBV28
CASSLSLSIQYF
TGTGCCAGCAGTTTATCCCTTTCCATTCAGTACTTC
>few|-|TRBJ1-2|TRBV4-2
CASSQDAGRTRLYGYTF
TGTGCCAGCAGCCAAGATGCCGGAAGGACAAGACTTTATGGCTACACCTTC
>-|TRBD2|TRBJ2-2|TRBV28
CASSLSGAYTGELFF
TGTGCCAGCAGTCTGAGCGGGGCCTACACCGGGGAGCTGTTTTTT
>-|-|TRBJ1-5|TRBV27
CASSHDPAGQPQHF
TGTGCCAGCAGTCATGACCCGGCGGGGCAGCCCCAGCATTTT
>-|TRBD2|TRBJ2-7|TRBV10-3
CAISDLIIDWGGPHYEQYF
TGTGCCATCAGTGACCTCATTATAGACTGGGGGGGACCTCACTACGAGCAGTACTTC
>once|-|TRBJ2-2|TRBV2
CASRRAAAGELFF
TGTGCCAGCAGGAGGGCGGCTGCCGGGGAGCTGTTTTTT
>-|TRBD1|TRBJ2-5|TRBV5-1
CASSLGGQGETQYF
TGCGCCAGCAGCTTGGGGGGACAGGGCGAGACCCAGTACTTC
>-|TRBD2|TRBJ2-1|TRBV7-2
CASTIPSSGRWNEQFF
TGTGCCAGCACCATCCCCTCCAGCGGGAGATGGAATGAGCAGTTCTTC
>-|TRBD2|TRBJ2-2|TRBV30
CAWRLLAGGPSGELFF
TGTGCCTGGAGACTACTAGCGGGAGGGCCGAGCGGGGAGCTGTTTTTT
>-|TRBD2|TRBJ2-3|TRBV7-6
CASSPQGGSWTDTQYF
TGTGCCAGCAGCCCCCAGGGCGGGAGCTGGACAGATACGCAGTATTTT
>-|TRBD1|TRBJ2-7|TRBV28
CASSKTGRYEQYF
TGTGCCAGCAGTAAGACAGGGCGGTACGAGCAGTACTTC
>-|TRBD1|TRBJ2-7|TRBV7-2
CASSSGQGAYEQYF
TGTGCCAGCAGCTCTGGACAGGGCGCCTACGAGCAGTACTTC
>-|-|TRBJ1-3|TRBV10-3
CAITEGSTGNTIYF
TGTGCCATTACGGAGGGAAGCACTGGAAACACCATATATTTT
>-|-|TRBJ1-5|TRBV4-3
CASSQEWQGYQPQHF
TGCGCCAGCAGCCAAGAGTGGCAGGGGTATCAGCCCCAGCATTTT
>-|-|TRBJ1-5|TRBV5-5
CASSLGHSNQPQHF
TGTGCCAGCAGCTTGGGGCATAGCAATCAGCCCCAGCATTTT
>-|TRBD1|TRBJ1-4|TRBV28
CASNQGGPNEKLFF
TGTGCCAGCAACCAAGGGGGCCCTAATGAAAAACTGTTTTTT
>-|TRBD2|TRBJ2-2|TRBV7-8
CASSETTSGSAGELFF
TGTGCCAGCAGCGAAACGACTAGCGGGAGTGCCGGGGAGCTGTTTTTT
>-|-|TRBJ2-3|TRBV6-1
CASSVDKSSTDTQYF
TGTGCCAGCAGTGTAGACAAGTCTAGCACAGATACGCAGTATTTT
>-|-|TRBJ2-1|TRBV19
CASSSWAYYNEQFF
TGTGCCAGTAGCAGTTGGGCGTACTACAATGAGCAGTTCTTC
>-|-|TRBJ1-5|TRBV13
CASSSKRGMPQHF
TGTGCCAGCAGCTCCAAAAGGGGTATGCCCCAGCATTTT
>-|TRBD2|TRBJ2-1|TRBV5-1
CASSLGSGSRDEQFF
TGCGCCAGCAGCTTGGGTAGCGGGAGTCGCGATGAGCAGTTCTTC
>-|-|TRBJ1-1|TRBV5-6
CASRLGVFGNTEAFF
TGTGCCAGCAGGTTGGGCGTATTTGGGAACACTGAAGCTTTCTTT
>-|-|TRBJ2-2|TRBV7-6
CASSLGQGNTGELFF
TGTGCCAGCAGCTTAGGTCAGGGGAACACCGGGGAGCTGTTTTTT
>once|TRBD1|TRBJ2-7|TRBV4-3
CASSPGTGGYEQYF
TGCGCCAGCAGCCCGGGGACAGGAGGCTACGAGCAGTACTTC